Following are 16 T cell receptor beta chains from one sample sequenced in a study of blood T cells in healthy people across ages. The use of a sample-barcoded 5' primer and a J-beta primer mix characterized a second PCR of about 7 to 12 cycles. One entry per CDR3 protein results from TCRdb running MiXCR on the 5' RACE reads. The sample records 850,000 to 1,000,000 distinct CDR3 sequences, 40% to 60% being singletons. Sequenced input: blood. These receptor sequences come from a man under 40 in good health.

This clonotype was detected many times. The gene calls are TRBV5-1 and TRBJ1-1; no reliable D call. This CDR3 has 14 residues. Germline-derived CDR1 and CDR2 are SGHRS and YFSETQ. The V end was cut by 0 bases, the J end by 0 bases, with 6 bases between. The CDR3 spells CASSLGTVNTEAFF. DNA of the CDR3: TGCGCCAGCAGCTTGGGGACGGTGAACACTGAAGCTTTCTTT.

For the CDR3, the DNA is TGTGCCAGCAGTTCCGCAGGACAGGGGGCCCATGAGCAGTTCTTC. It is translated as CASSSAGQGAHEQFF. This chain links TRBV28 with TRBJ2-1; 11 positions agree with TRBD1. Germline CDR1 reads MDHEN; CDR2 reads SYDVKM. The CDR3 has 15 amino acids. Unmatched junction bases numbered 7, after V lost 4 bases and J lost 8 bases.

The J gene is TRBJ2-5, the V gene TRBV5-1; perhaps D is TRBD1 or TRBD2 (5 bases each). The DNA matches TRBJ2-7 better at its end, which makes the J call doubtful. The CDR3 totals 13 residues. Germline CDR1 is SGHRS and CDR2 is YFSETQ. CDR3 bases: TGCGCCAGCAGCTTGATGTCCGGGACCGAGCAGTACTTC. Translated: CASSLMSGTEQYF.

This clonotype was recorded only once. A much larger clone lies one base from this, so it may be a read error. V is TRBV20-1 and J is TRBJ2-7; D gene uncertain. Germline-derived CDR1 and CDR2 are DFQATT and SNEGSKA (reference sequence). V was cut by 0 bases and J by 3 bases, with 6 bases left in between. CDR3 size: 12 residues. CDR3 DNA sequence: TGCAGTGCTAGAGATGAGGACTACGAGCAGTACTTC. Translated, it gives CSARDEDYEQYF.

The V gene is TRBV29-1, the J gene TRBJ2-1, with a weak D call TRBD1 (5 bases). Trimming left V 6 bases short and J 13 bases short, with 16 bases between. The CDR3 contains 11 residues. CDR1 and CDR2 (germline): SQVTM, ANQGSEA. Here the CDR3 DNA reads TGCAGCGTATCCAGGGAAGAGACCCAGTTCTTC. This codes for CSVSREETQFF.

This clonotype was counted between two and nine times. The junction departs from the called germline gene at one end, perhaps through a read error. The J gene is TRBJ2-1, the V gene TRBV7-2, with D possibly TRBD2 on 5 matching bases. This CDR3 spans 14 amino acids. Germline CDR1 is SGHTA and CDR2 is FQGNSA. This CDR3 is CASSLAVGRDERFF. In nucleotides, the CDR3 is TGTGCCAGCAGCTTAGCGGTAGGTCGGGATGAGCGGTTCTTC.

The chain links TRBV7-3 to TRBJ1-1; no definite D call. Germline assignment: CDR1 SGHTA and CDR2 FQGTGA. Trimming removed 4 bases from V and 5 bases from J, with 14 bases in between. This CDR3 has 14 residues. The CDR3 bases are TGTGCCAGCAGCTCTGCGGTAACGGGGACTGAAGCTTTCTTT. It translates to CASSSAVTGTEAFF.

This chain uses TRBV28 with TRBJ2-5; 9 nucleotides align to TRBD2. Per germline, CDR1 MDHEN and CDR2 SYDVKM. V dropped 8 bases and J dropped 5; count of bases not matched to a gene: 3. This CDR3 is 12 amino acids long. The DNA of the CDR3 is TGTGCCAGCGCGGGGGGGGCGGAGACCCAGTACTTC. This codes for CASAGGAETQYF.

The chain joins TRBV6-5 to TRBJ1-1; D not resolved. In germline, CDR1 is MNHEY, CDR2 SVGAGI. CDR3 length: 14 residues. V was trimmed by 2 bases and J by 0 bases, leaving 7 bases between them. CDR3 sequence (DNA): TGTGCCAGCAGTTACGGACTATTGAACACTGAAGCTTTCTTT. Protein sequence: CASSYGLLNTEAFF.

The chain employs TRBV3-1 and TRBJ2-1; 9 bases are shared with TRBD2. The CDR3 contains 15 residues. The germline CDR1 and CDR2 sequences are LGHDT and YNNKEL (reference sequence). J gave up 3 bases and V 2 bases, and 2 bases lay outside the gene matches. CDR3 bases: TGTGCCAGCAGCCAACAGCGGGGGGACTACAATGAGCAGTTCTTC. Translation: CASSQQRGDYNEQFF.

This chain joins TRBV6-1 and TRBJ1-3; no clear D gene. Germline loops: CDR1 MNHNS, CDR2 SASEGT. The CDR3 has 14 amino acids. V lost 4 bases to trimming and J lost 2 bases, with 9 bases between them. The CDR3 DNA follows: TGTGCCAGCAGTGGGGCGAACGCTGGAAACACCATATATTTT. Protein product: CASSGANAGNTIYF.

V and J are TRBV29-1 and TRBJ1-1; the D gene is possibly TRBD1 (6 bases). The ends were cut back, 0 bases at V and 5 bases at J, with 19 bases in the middle. The CDR3 has 16 amino acids. CDR1 and CDR2 (germline): SQVTM, ANQGSEA. CDR3 protein: CSVEDQEGVLRTEAFF. DNA for the CDR3: TGCAGCGTTGAAGATCAGGAGGGGGTCCTGCGGACTGAAGCTTTCTTT.

The chain employs TRBV6-5 and TRBJ2-1; D is possibly TRBD2 (5 bases). The germline V and J ends were trimmed by 6 bases and 9 bases, with 24 bases remaining between them. The CDR3 runs to 16 residues. CDR1 and CDR2 (germline): MNHEY, SVGAGI. The CDR3 loop is CASSRPVWTEGGEQFF. The CDR3 nucleotides are TGTGCCAGCAGCCGACCCGTATGGACTGAGGGCGGTGAGCAGTTCTTC.

The J gene is TRBJ1-2, the V gene TRBV4-3; D is unresolved. Germline V gene data show CDR1 as LGHNA and CDR2 as YSLEER. V lost 0 bases and J lost 4, with 15 bases in between. The CDR3 runs 16 residues. CDR3 nucleotide sequence: TGCGCCAGCAGCCAAGAGCGGGCCAGATCGGGCTATGGCTACACCTTC. It codes for CASSQERARSGYGYTF.

Points on this clonotype: This may come from a read error, since a much larger clone is one base off. The V and J genes are TRBV27 and TRBJ2-3; a weak D match, TRBD1 (6 bases). This CDR3 is 13 amino acids long. With 5 bases removed from V and 2 bases from J, the gap between germline ends came to 8 bases. In germline, CDR1 is MNHEY, CDR2 SMNVEV (reference sequence). CDR3: CASSAGATDTQYF. As DNA, the CDR3 is TGTGCCAGCAGTGCAGGGGCCACAGATACGCAGTATTTT.

This clonotype was counted a few times. V is TRBV29-1 and J is TRBJ1-1, with 11 nucleotides matching TRBD1. V dropped 7 bases and J dropped 0; count of bases not matched to a gene: 10. The CDR3 spans 16 residues. Per germline, CDR1 SQVTM and CDR2 ANQGSEA. The CDR3 spells CSAGRDRGYMNTEAFF. The CDR3 DNA is TGCAGCGCTGGAAGGGACAGGGGGTATATGAACACTGAAGCTTTCTTT.